The clone carrying this T cell receptor beta chain was detected a few times. Time point of the sample: blood 4 weeks post-SBRT, at nephrectomy. Treatment indicated: 15 Gy SBRT to primary tumor, nephrectomy 4 weeks later. The data were taken from a study of radiation and T cells in renal cell carcinoma. Trimming removed 5 bases from V and 0 bases from J, with 16 bases in between. The CDR3 has 16 residues. Germline CDR1 and CDR2: SGHVS and FQNEAQ. Clones were sequenced by immunoSEQ multiplex PCR, and TCRdb holds only the in-frame ones, with some missing. The sample holds around 100,000 clones; 80% to 90% are singletons and the top ten take 6% to 9%.

The clonotype comes from a man aged 55-75 years with renal cell carcinoma. The sample here was blood, taken from a patient whose treatment included radiotherapy and nephrectomy. The chain carries TRBV7-8 and TRBJ1-1, with D tentatively TRBD1 (5 bases). CDR3 amino acids: CASSDTGTAVNTEAFF. The CDR3 coding sequence is TGTGCCAGCAGCGACACCGGGACGGCCGTGAACACTGAAGCTTTCTTT.